These 28 T cell receptor beta chains were sequenced from one sample in a study of shared clonotypes between healthy human individuals. The assay was immunoSEQ multiplex PCR, and TCRdb's table has in-frame clones only and misses some. The table shows roughly 2.1 million clones, with about 93% occurring only once. Terminally differentiated effector memory CD45RA+ cells were excluded by CCR7 positive selection of CD45RO-negative cells. Material for sequencing was naive CD8+ T cells from PBMCs. These receptors all stem from a man between 18 and 29 years old in good health. Some clones in this sample may be carry-over from other donors' samples.

V usage is TRBV9 and J usage is TRBJ2-7, with 10 bases matching TRBD1. Germline CDR1 is SGDLS and CDR2 is YYNGEE. Germline trimming cut 4 bases from V and 3 bases from J; bases unmatched to any gene: 10. CDR3 length: 16 residues. The CDR3 spells CASSPHTGTGVYEQYF. The CDR3 DNA follows: TGTGCCAGCAGCCCGCATACCGGGACAGGGGTCTACGAGCAGTACTTC.

This chain uses TRBV7-2 with TRBJ2-5; D not resolved. The V gene's germline CDR1 is SGHTA and CDR2 FQGNSA. The V end was cut by 5 bases, the J end by 3 bases, with 13 bases between. This CDR3 contains 14 residues. CDR3 DNA: TGTGCCAGCAGCACCGAGGCAAGGGAAGAGACCCAGTACTTC. It yields the protein CASSTEAREETQYF.

The chain is built from TRBV7-2 and TRBJ2-7, with a tentative D call TRBD1 (5 bases). Germline V CDR1 and CDR2: SGHTA, FQGNSA. V was shortened by 2 bases and J by 7 bases, with 15 bases between the two germline ends. The CDR3 is 14 amino acids. The chain's CDR3 is CASSLSGYLLEQYF. CDR3 DNA sequence: TGTGCCAGCAGCTTATCAGGGTACCTCTTAGAGCAGTACTTC.

The genes are TRBV9 and TRBJ2-2; D perhaps matches TRBD2 (5 bases). This CDR3 spans 16 amino acids. Trimming shortened V by 0 bases and J by 3 bases, and 12 bases separated the two germline ends. Per germline, CDR1 SGDLS and CDR2 YYNGEE. The CDR3 reads CASSVAVGEDTGELFF. The CDR3 nucleotides are TGTGCCAGCAGCGTAGCGGTGGGAGAAGACACCGGGGAGCTGTTTTTT.

The chain joins TRBV11-2 to TRBJ2-3; D is possibly TRBD2 (7 bases). From germline, CDR1 is SGHAT and CDR2 FQNNGV. The CDR3 extends over 14 amino acids. The V end was cut by 7 bases, the J end by 7 bases, with 18 bases between. CDR3 nucleotides: TGTGCCAGCAACCCTCGGGGGGCGGGCCATACGCAGTATTTT. Amino acids: CASNPRGAGHTQYF.

The chain joins TRBV7-7 to TRBJ2-3, with D hard to call. Germline CDR1 SSHAT, CDR2 FNYEAQ (reference sequence). This CDR3 has 15 amino acids. V was clipped by 1 base and J by 0 bases, with 8 bases between them. CDR3 region: CASSLVATSTDTQYF. CDR3 sequence (DNA): TGTGCCAGCAGCTTAGTCGCGACTAGCACAGATACGCAGTATTTT.

This chain links TRBV4-1 with TRBJ2-3; D may be TRBD1 (6 bases). Trimming took off 3 bases at V and 0 bases at J, with 13 bases between the two ends. CDR1 and CDR2 (germline): MGHRA, YSYEKL. The length of the CDR3 is 16 residues. CDR3 bases: TGCGCCAGCAGCCACCCCCTGGGGGCTAGCACAGATACGCAGTATTTT. Translated, it gives CASSHPLGASTDTQYF.

This CDR3 reads CASSKDYLEVLSGNTIYF. Here the CDR3 DNA reads TGTGCCAGTAGTAAGGACTATCTCGAGGTCCTCTCTGGAAACACCATATATTTT. The chain employs TRBV19 and TRBJ1-3; D unresolved. The germline CDR1 and CDR2 sequences are LNHDA and SQIVND (reference sequence). The CDR3 loop spans 18 amino acids. Trimming left V 4 bases short and J 0 bases short, with 19 bases between. The whole variable domain, remainder taken from reference TRBV19 and TRBJ1-3, is DGGITQSPKYLFRKEGQNVTLSCEQNLNHDAMYWYRQDPGQGLRLIYYSQIVNDFQKGDIAEGYSVSREKKESFPLTVTSAQKNPTAFYLCASSKDYLEVLSGNTIYFGEGSWLTVV.

The chain combines TRBV2 with TRBJ2-1, with D possibly TRBD2 on 6 matching bases. Germline CDR1 is SNHLY and CDR2 is FYNNEI. The CDR3 is 16 amino acids. V was pared by 3 bases and J by 3 bases, with 15 bases between. The CDR3 DNA follows: TGTGCCAGCAGTGAGGGGATGGAGGGTCTCTACAATGAGCAGTTCTTC. It codes for CASSEGMEGLYNEQFF.

The gene calls are TRBV13 and TRBJ1-5; D is perhaps TRBD1 (6 bases). Germline V gives CDR1 PRHDT, CDR2 FYEKMQ (reference sequence). V was clipped by 2 bases and J by 4 bases, with 9 bases between them. This CDR3 is built from 14 residues. CDR3 sequence: CASSLRGTNQPQHF. The CDR3 DNA sequence: TGTGCCAGCAGCTTACGGGGGACAAATCAGCCCCAGCATTTT.

The chain couples TRBV7-6 to TRBJ1-1; D not resolved. With 5 bases removed from V and 0 bases from J, the gap between germline ends came to 7 bases. The length of the CDR3 is 13 residues. Germline V gene sequence: CDR1 SGHVS, CDR2 FNYEAQ. The CDR3 region is CASSAGLNTEAFF. As DNA, the CDR3 is TGTGCCAGCAGCGCCGGACTGAACACTGAAGCTTTCTTT.

The chain joins TRBV7-9 to TRBJ2-1; D remains ambiguous. V lost 2 bases to trimming and J lost 3 bases, with 11 bases between them. CDR1 and CDR2 (germline): SEHNR, FQNEAQ (reference sequence). The CDR3 is 15 residues long. This CDR3 is CASSLIFPYYNEQFF. For the CDR3, the DNA is TGTGCCAGCAGCTTAATTTTTCCATACTACAATGAGCAGTTCTTC.

The chain joins TRBV30 to TRBJ1-4; D is undetermined. Trimming took off 0 bases at V and 8 bases at J, with 10 bases between the two ends. Per germline, CDR1 GTSNPN and CDR2 SVGIG (reference sequence). This CDR3 is built from 13 residues. CDR3 protein: CAWSVVGVEKLFF. In DNA, the CDR3 is TGTGCCTGGAGTGTAGTAGGTGTGGAAAAACTGTTTTTT.

The CDR3 coding sequence is TGTGCCAGCACCTACAAGAGTAGTCGGAACACTGAAGCTTTCTTT. This translates into CASTYKSSRNTEAFF. The chain recombines TRBV7-9 with TRBJ1-1; unclear D gene. V lost 7 bases to trimming and J lost 1 base, with 16 bases between them. CDR3 size: 15 residues. Germline V lookup: CDR1 SEHNR, CDR2 FQNEAQ (reference sequence). The whole variable domain, filled in from reference TRBV7-9 and TRBJ1-1, reads DTGVSQNPRHKITKRGQNVTFRCDPISEHNRLYWYRQTLGQGPEFLTYFQNEAQLEKSRLLSDRFSAERPKGSFSTLEIQRTEQGDSAMYLCASTYKSSRNTEAFFGQGTRLTVV.

The V and J genes are TRBV27 and TRBJ2-5; 10 bases map to TRBD1. Germline CDR1 MNHEY, CDR2 SMNVEV (reference sequence). CDR3 length equals 18 residues. V was pared by 5 bases and J by 1 base, with 13 bases of the junction left unmatched. The CDR3 is CASSPYPPGQGTQETQYF. The CDR3 nucleotides read TGTGCCAGCAGTCCGTACCCTCCGGGACAGGGGACCCAAGAGACCCAGTACTTC.

Remarks on this clone: The same CDR3 arises from other DNA sequences in this sample as well. This chain connects TRBV15 to TRBJ2-7, with a tentative D call TRBD1 (5 bases). Trimming cost V 3 bases and J 4 bases, with 10 bases left between them. Germline assignment: CDR1 LNHNV and CDR2 YYDKDF (reference sequence). The CDR3 has 13 residues. CDR3 nucleotides: TGTGCCACCAGCAGTCGAGACAGTTACGAGCAGTACTTC. Its translation is CATSSRDSYEQYF.

The chain links TRBV11-2 to TRBJ1-4; D gene unclear. The V and J ends lost 6 bases and 0 bases respectively, with 8 bases between them. The CDR3 is 14 amino acids. Germline CDR1 reads SGHAT; CDR2 reads FQNNGV. CDR3 nucleotide sequence: TGTGCCAGCAGTTTCTCTGCAACTAATGAAAAACTGTTTTTT. Protein sequence: CASSFSATNEKLFF.

This clone was seen only a few times. V usage is TRBV4-2 and J usage is TRBJ2-7; D unresolved. Germline V gene sequence: CDR1 LGHNA, CDR2 YNFKEQ. Between the trimmed V and J ends, which lost 1 base and 0 bases, there was a span of 10 bases. CDR3 length equals 15 residues. CDR3 DNA: TGTGCCAGCAGCCAAGCAGACGGGCACTCCTACGAGCAGTACTTC. Amino acid sequence: CASSQADGHSYEQYF.

The chain recombines TRBV7-9 with TRBJ1-6, with D uncertain. Deletions cut 3 bases from V and 5 bases from J, with 8 bases between. The CDR3 sequence is 14 residues long. Germline values: CDR1 SEHNR, CDR2 FQNEAQ (reference sequence). The CDR3 nucleotides are TGTGCCAGCAGCTTCCGAGATAATAATTCACCCCTCCACTTT. Residues: CASSFRDNNSPLHF.

The chain combines TRBV9 with TRBJ2-2, with 7 bases lining up with TRBD2. Trimming at V came to 6 bases and at J to 5 bases, leaving 7 bases not matched to a gene. CDR3 size: 14 residues. Germline V gives CDR1 SGDLS, CDR2 YYNGEE. CDR3 residues: CASNLREGTGELFF. In DNA, the CDR3 is TGTGCCAGCAACCTAAGGGAGGGTACCGGGGAGCTGTTTTTT.

This clone was recorded once. V is TRBV4-2 and J is TRBJ2-3; the match to TRBD2 covers 7 bases. The CDR3 is made up of 18 amino acids. The germline gives CDR1 LGHNA, CDR2 YNFKEQ. With V trimmed by 1 base and J by 0 bases, 10 bases remained unmatched. The CDR3: CASSQVEYGEGSTDTQYF. DNA of the CDR3: TGTGCCAGCAGCCAAGTGGAGTACGGGGAGGGGAGCACAGATACGCAGTATTTT.

Here the CDR3 DNA reads TGTGCCAGCAGCTTAGTCGGGACTACTTACCAAGAGACCCAGTACTTC. Translation gives CASSLVGTTYQETQYF. The chain combines TRBV7-9 with TRBJ2-5; 7 bases align to TRBD2. With V trimmed by 1 base and J by 0 bases, 5 bases remained unmatched. CDR3 size: 16 residues. Germline V gene data show CDR1 as SEHNR and CDR2 as FQNEAQ (reference sequence).

The genes are TRBV9 and TRBJ2-1; 9 bases fit TRBD1. The CDR3 runs 13 residues. CDR1 is SGDLS, CDR2 YYNGEE, per germline. With 2 bases clipped from V and 8 bases from J, the junction kept 2 bases outside the gene matches. Written as DNA, the CDR3 is TGTGCCAGCAGCGTCGGGACAGGGCATGAGCAGTTCTTC. Protein sequence: CASSVGTGHEQFF.

The rearrangement joins TRBV10-1 to TRBJ2-1; no clear D. Deletions cut 0 bases from V and 2 bases from J, with 14 bases between. Germline V gives CDR1 WNHNN, CDR2 SYGVQD (reference sequence). CDR3 length: 17 amino acids. The CDR3 bases are TGCGCCAGCAGTGAGTCCGTCGAGGTATTCCCCTACAATGAGCAGTTCTTC. It encodes CASSESVEVFPYNEQFF.

The chain recombines TRBV28 with TRBJ2-1, with unresolved D. Trimming took 2 bases from V and 9 from J, leaving 11 bases between them. Per the germline V gene, CDR1 is MDHEN and CDR2 is SYDVKM. The CDR3 runs 13 residues. In DNA form, the CDR3 reads TGTGCCAGCAGTTTAGGGTCGGGTATTGAGCAGTTCTTC. Protein product: CASSLGSGIEQFF.

The J gene is TRBJ2-7, the V gene TRBV11-2; possibly TRBD1 or TRBD2 for D (5 bases each). V shed 1 base and J shed 6 bases, with 13 bases lying between them. The germline V gene has CDR1 SGHAT and CDR2 FQNNGV. The length of the CDR3 is 14 residues. As DNA, the CDR3 is TGTGCCAGCAGCTTAGGGGCAGGGACCGGCGAGCAGTACTTC. Residues: CASSLGAGTGEQYF.

The chain joins TRBV23-1 to TRBJ2-4, with a possible D match to TRBD2 (7 bases). TRBV23-1 qualifies as an ORF whose function is uncertain. CDR3 length: 14 residues. V lost 3 bases and J 8 bases, leaving 14 bases between the germline ends. Here the CDR3 DNA reads TGCGCCAGCAGTCATCGGGGGGCTGGGGACATTCAGTACTTC. Protein sequence: CASSHRGAGDIQYF.

This rearrangement joins TRBV5-4 to TRBJ2-1; 9 bases match TRBD2. The CDR3 sequence is 20 residues long. Germline V CDR1 and CDR2: SGHNT, YYREEE (reference sequence). V gave up 0 bases and J gave up 1 base; unmatched junction bases: 14. CDR3 sequence (DNA): TGTGCCAGCAGCTTGGCCGAAATGACTAGCGGAGTGGGTTCCTACAATGAGCAGTTCTTC. Translated: CASSLAEMTSGVGSYNEQFF.